This is a list of T cell receptor beta chains from one sample in a study of T cell changes during pregnancy in multiple sclerosis. Sequenced by immunoSEQ multiplex PCR; TCRdb stores in-frame clones only, minus some. In the table there are approximately 37,000 clones, roughly 92% of which are singletons. Here the sequenced sample was CD4+ T cells from peripheral blood mononuclear cells, taken before pregnancy. These receptor sequences come from a female donor with multiple sclerosis, enrolled in a pregnancy study. Each CDR3 is given with its conserved first and last residue. The D gene is left open where the match is weak. A row's size may be missing; if present it is once, few, many or a size class.

V: TRBV19; size: NA; J: TRBJ2-2; D: TRBD1; CDR3: CASNRQGADGELFF; DNA: TGTGCCAGTAATCGACAGGGGGCAGATGGGGAGCTGTTTTTT
V: TRBV2; size: once; J: TRBJ2-1; D: TRBD2; CDR3: CASTRLAGEFGNEQFF; DNA: TGTGCCAGCACTCGACTAGCGGGAGAGTTCGGGAATGAGCAGTTCTTC
V: TRBV7-6; size: NA; J: TRBJ2-1; D: TRBD2; CDR3: CASSHGSGRSSGNEQFF; DNA: TGTGCCAGCAGCCACGGGAGCGGGAGAAGTTCAGGGAATGAGCAGTTCTTC
V: TRBV7-9; size: NA; J: TRBJ2-7; D: NA; CDR3: CASSLPPGHSYEQYF; DNA: TGTGCCAGCAGCTTACCACCAGGACATTCCTACGAGCAGTACTTC
V: TRBV5-6; size: NA; J: TRBJ1-3; D: NA; CDR3: CASSRQISGNTIYF; DNA: TGTGCCAGCAGCCGACAGATCTCTGGAAACACCATATATTTT
V: TRBV9; size: NA; J: TRBJ1-2; D: TRBD1; CDR3: CASRETGKYGYTF; DNA: TGTGCCAGCAGGGAGACAGGGAAATATGGCTACACCTTC
V: TRBV7-9; size: NA; J: TRBJ1-1; D: TRBD1; CDR3: CASSDRVENTEAFF; DNA: TGTGCCAGCAGCGACAGGGTGGAGAACACTGAAGCTTTCTTT
V: TRBV4-2; size: NA; J: TRBJ1-2; D: NA; CDR3: CASSPRTNYGYTF; DNA: TGTGCCAGCAGCCCCAGGACTAACTATGGCTACACCTTC
V: TRBV19; size: few; J: TRBJ2-2; D: NA; CDR3: CASSPREGRAGELFF; DNA: TGTGCCAGTAGTCCGAGGGAAGGAAGGGCCGGGGAGCTGTTTTTT
V: TRBV5-1; size: few; J: TRBJ2-3; D: TRBD2; CDR3: CASSDGLAGTDTQYF; DNA: TGCGCCAGCAGCGACGGACTAGCGGGAACAGATACGCAGTATTTT
V: TRBV5-1; size: NA; J: TRBJ2-7; D: NA; CDR3: CASSEGTDSYEQYF; DNA: TGCGCCAGCAGCGAGGGGACTGACTCCTACGAGCAGTACTTC
V: TRBV28; size: NA; J: TRBJ1-2; D: TRBD1; CDR3: CASRGDRGHGGYTF; DNA: TGTGCCAGCAGGGGCGACAGGGGGCACGGCGGCTACACCTTC
V: TRBV29-1; size: NA; J: TRBJ2-3; D: TRBD2; CDR3: CSVRTSGIPTDTQYF; DNA: TGCAGCGTTCGGACTAGCGGAATACCCACAGATACGCAGTATTTT
V: TRBV29-1; size: NA; J: TRBJ2-7; D: TRBD2; CDR3: CSVAEVSGRFYEQYF; DNA: TGCAGCGTCGCCGAGGTGAGCGGGAGATTCTACGAGCAGTACTTC
V: TRBV7-7; size: NA; J: TRBJ1-2; D: TRBD1; CDR3: CASSGDREALNYGYTF; DNA: TGTGCTAGCAGCGGGGACAGGGAAGCTCTTAACTATGGCTACACCTTC
V: TRBV27; size: NA; J: TRBJ2-3; D: TRBD2; CDR3: CASSRIWVAGVIQGTQYF; DNA: TGTGCCAGCAGCCGTATTTGGGTAGCGGGAGTGATCCAGGGTACGCAGTATTTT
V: TRBV19; size: NA; J: TRBJ2-4; D: NA; CDR3: CASSVTGAKNIQYF; DNA: TGTGCCAGTAGTGTAACAGGAGCCAAAAACATTCAGTACTTC
V: TRBV5-1; size: once; J: TRBJ2-1; D: TRBD1; CDR3: CASSPLTGTGTNEQFF; DNA: TGCGCCAGCAGTCCACTAACCGGGACAGGGACTAATGAGCAGTTCTTC
V: TRBV5-1; size: NA; J: TRBJ2-3; D: NA; CDR3: CASSLALSTDTQYF; DNA: TGCGCCAGCAGCTTGGCCCTGAGCACAGATACGCAGTATTTT
V: TRBV9; size: NA; J: TRBJ2-1; D: TRBD1; CDR3: CASSFSGTGSEQLF; DNA: TGTGCCAGCAGCTTCTCCGGGACAGGGAGTGAGCAGCTCTTC
V: TRBV5-1; size: NA; J: TRBJ1-6; D: NA; CDR3: CASSLGGVASPLHF; DNA: TGCGCCAGCAGCTTAGGAGGGGTTGCCTCACCCCTCCACTTT
V: TRBV18; size: NA; J: TRBJ2-5; D: NA; CDR3: CASSLQETQYF; DNA: TGTGCCAGCTCATTACAAGAGACCCAGTACTTC
V: TRBV5-1; size: NA; J: TRBJ2-3; D: TRBD2; CDR3: CASSPGLAGSDTQYF; DNA: TGCGCCAGCAGCCCGGGACTAGCGGGTTCAGATACGCAGTATTTT
V: TRBV28; size: NA; J: TRBJ1-3; D: TRBD1; CDR3: CASSSMDRGLNTIYF; DNA: TGTGCCAGCAGTTCGATGGACAGGGGGTTGAACACCATATATTTT
V: TRBV28; size: NA; J: TRBJ1-1; D: NA; CDR3: CASSSTPTGTEAFF; DNA: TGTGCCAGCAGTTCCACCCCAACAGGGACTGAAGCTTTCTTT
V: TRBV19; size: NA; J: TRBJ1-5; D: TRBD1; CDR3: CASSTLEGQGIQPQHF; DNA: TGTGCCAGTAGTACTTTAGAGGGACAGGGAATACAGCCCCAGCATTTT
V: TRBV25-1; size: NA; J: TRBJ2-1; D: TRBD1; CDR3: CASSEYTGGAGFF; DNA: TGTGCCAGCAGTGAATATACAGGGGGCGCAGGGTTCTTC
V: TRBV19; size: NA; J: TRBJ2-6; D: NA; CDR3: CATTPGSGANVLTF; DNA: TGTGCCACCACGCCAGGATCTGGGGCCAACGTCCTGACTTTC
V: TRBV5-6; size: NA; J: TRBJ1-1; D: TRBD1; CDR3: CASSLTGGRIRAEAFF; DNA: TGTGCCAGCAGCTTGACAGGGGGACGGATTAGGGCTGAAGCTTTCTTT
V: TRBV19; size: NA; J: TRBJ2-2; D: TRBD2; CDR3: CASSIGSGRTGELFF; DNA: TGTGCCAGTAGTATAGGTAGCGGGAGGACCGGGGAGCTGTTTTTT
V: TRBV19; size: NA; J: TRBJ2-2; D: NA; CDR3: CASSIGANTGELFF; DNA: TGTGCCAGTAGTATCGGTGCGAACACCGGGGAGCTGTTTTTT
V: TRBV7-9; size: NA; J: TRBJ2-6; D: TRBD1; CDR3: CASSDAGGPGANVLTF; DNA: TGTGCCAGCAGCGACGCAGGGGGCCCTGGGGCCAACGTCCTGACTTTC
V: TRBV28; size: NA; J: TRBJ1-4; D: NA; CDR3: CASSYGGTNEKLFF; DNA: TGTGCCAGCAGTTATGGGGGGACTAATGAAAAACTGTTTTTT
V: TRBV5-6; size: once; J: TRBJ2-3; D: TRBD2; CDR3: CASSLGLATYTDTQYF; DNA: TGTGCCAGCAGCTTGGGACTAGCGACATACACAGATACGCAGTATTTT
V: TRBV11-3; size: NA; J: TRBJ1-5; D: NA; CDR3: CASSVTGILEPQHF; DNA: TGTGCCAGCAGCGTTACAGGGATATTAGAGCCCCAGCATTTT
V: TRBV27; size: NA; J: TRBJ2-1; D: NA; CDR3: CASSLGRGSHNEQFF; DNA: TGTGCCAGCAGTTTGGGTAGGGGATCCCACAATGAGCAGTTCTTC
V: TRBV7-2; size: NA; J: TRBJ2-3; D: NA; CDR3: CASSLRSGLGTDTQYF; DNA: TGTGCCAGCAGCTTACGCTCCGGCCTAGGCACAGATACGCAGTATTTT
V: TRBV19; size: NA; J: TRBJ2-1; D: TRBD1; CDR3: CASSRRDRVSNEQFF; DNA: TGTGCCAGTAGCCGCCGGGACAGGGTTTCCAATGAGCAGTTCTTC
V: TRBV19; size: once; J: TRBJ2-2; D: TRBD1; CDR3: CASRTRGRITGELFF; DNA: TGTGCCAGTAGGACCAGGGGGCGCATCACCGGGGAGCTGTTTTTT
V: TRBV5-1; size: NA; J: TRBJ2-5; D: NA; CDR3: CASSLSRAQETQYF; DNA: TGCGCCAGCAGCCTAAGCAGGGCCCAAGAGACCCAGTACTTC
V: TRBV5-1; size: NA; J: TRBJ2-5; D: NA; CDR3: CASSLGVGSGPQETQYF; DNA: TGCGCCAGCAGCTTGGGTGTCGGGAGCGGCCCCCAAGAGACCCAGTACTTC
V: TRBV2; size: NA; J: TRBJ2-1; D: NA; CDR3: CASSLRGNEQFF; DNA: TGTGCCAGCAGTCTCAGAGGCAATGAGCAGTTCTTC
V: TRBV2; size: NA; J: TRBJ2-7; D: TRBD2; CDR3: CASSDPSGVYEQYF; DNA: TGTGCCAGCAGTGACCCTAGCGGCGTGTACGAGCAGTACTTC
V: TRBV28; size: NA; J: TRBJ1-5; D: TRBD1; CDR3: CASNSGTAQPQHF; DNA: TGTGCCAGCAATTCTGGGACAGCTCAGCCCCAGCATTTT
V: TRBV6-5; size: NA; J: TRBJ1-3; D: TRBD1; CDR3: CASSSTGNGNTIYF; DNA: TGTGCCAGCAGTTCGACAGGGAATGGAAACACCATATATTTT
V: TRBV7-2; size: once; J: TRBJ2-2; D: NA; CDR3: CASSPGVGTGELFF; DNA: TGTGCCAGCAGCCCAGGGGTTGGAACCGGGGAGCTGTTTTTT
V: TRBV6-1; size: NA; J: TRBJ2-5; D: NA; CDR3: CASSELTGSQETQYF; DNA: TGTGCCAGCAGTGAACTCACAGGTTCCCAAGAGACCCAGTACTTC
V: TRBV28; size: NA; J: TRBJ2-5; D: TRBD2; CDR3: CASSFRLAAFQETQYF; DNA: TGTGCCAGCAGTTTCCGACTAGCGGCGTTCCAAGAGACCCAGTACTTC
V: TRBV11-2; size: NA; J: TRBJ1-2; D: NA; CDR3: CASSLVGSEGYTF; DNA: TGTGCCAGCAGCTTAGTAGGGAGCGAGGGCTACACCTTC
V: TRBV14; size: NA; J: TRBJ2-2; D: NA; CDR3: CASSQARGHTGELFF; DNA: TGTGCCAGCAGCCAAGCTCGCGGCCACACCGGGGAGCTGTTTTTT